These 11 T cell receptor beta chains share one sample of origin, sequenced in a study of T cells in localized non-small cell lung cancer. Clones were read by immunoSEQ multiplex PCR, and TCRdb kept only the in-frame ones, dropping some. The profile shows approximately 32,000 clones, over 75% of them singletons. Sequences were derived from peripheral blood, sampled before any cancer treatment. All receptors come from a male donor older than 55 with stage III squamous cell lung carcinoma.

The rearrangement joins TRBV7-7 to TRBJ1-6; D uncertain. Germline V gene sequence: CDR1 SSHAT, CDR2 FNYEAQ (reference sequence). The CDR3 covers 13 residues. Trimming cost V 5 bases and J 9 bases, with 11 bases left between them. In DNA form, the CDR3 reads TGTGCCAGCAGCCGCGGACCGACTTCACCCCTCCACTTT. The encoded protein is CASSRGPTSPLHF. The full variable domain, in which reference TRBV7-7 and TRBJ1-6 provide the parts outside the CDR3, is GAGVSQSPRYKVTKRGQDVTLRCDPISSHATLYWYQQALGQGPEFLTYFNYEAQPDKSGLPSDRFSAERPEGSISTLTIQRTEQRDSAMYRCASSRGPTSPLHFGNGTRLTVT.

CDR3 DNA: TGTGCCTGGAGTCCCCGGGGCGGGACTGAAGCTTTCTTT. As protein: CAWSPRGGTEAFF. The chain combines TRBV30 with TRBJ1-1; D possibly corresponds to TRBD1 (5 bases). The CDR3 extends over 13 amino acids. Germline loops: CDR1 GTSNPN, CDR2 SVGIG (reference sequence). V was cut by 2 bases and J by 5 bases, with 12 bases left in between.

V usage is TRBV19 and J usage is TRBJ2-2; D gene unclear. Germline V gene sequence: CDR1 LNHDA, CDR2 SQIVND (reference sequence). This CDR3 comprises 13 residues. The V gene lost 3 bases and the J gene lost 6 bases, with 8 bases spanning the gap. The DNA for the CDR3 is TGTGCCAGTAGTATGATCGCTTCCGGGGAGCTGTTTTTT. Its protein is CASSMIASGELFF.

J is TRBJ2-5 and V is TRBV7-2, with 9 bases matching TRBD1. The CDR3 contains 15 residues. J lost 5 bases, V lost 2 bases, and 6 bases had no gene match. The V gene's germline CDR1 is SGHTA and CDR2 FQGNSA. The CDR3 DNA sequence: TGTGCCAGCAGCTTAAGCACAGGGGGCTTGGAGACCCAGTACTTC. Translation: CASSLSTGGLETQYF.

This clone was counted a few times. V usage is TRBV5-1 and J usage is TRBJ2-1; TRBD2 aligns across 8 bases. Germline CDR1 SGHRS, CDR2 YFSETQ. J gave up 10 bases and V 2 bases, and 11 bases lay outside the gene matches. This CDR3 spans 15 amino acids. The CDR3 DNA is TGCGCCAGCAGCTTATCCACTAGCGGCCGGGACGAGCAGTTCTTC. This gives the protein CASSLSTSGRDEQFF.

The chain couples TRBV2 to TRBJ1-3; 9 bases agree with TRBD1. The CDR3 length is 12 residues. Germline CDR1 SNHLY, CDR2 FYNNEI. V lost 6 bases, J lost 8 bases, and 2 bases stayed unmatched. The CDR3 DNA sequence: TGTGCCAGCAGCGACAGGGGGGACACCATATATTTT. As protein: CASSDRGDTIYF.

The chain links TRBV29-1 to TRBJ2-5; TRBD2 agrees at 7 bases. After removal of 4 bases from V and 4 bases from J, the junction contained 15 bases not matched to a gene. CDR1 SQVTM and CDR2 ANQGSEA come from the germline V gene. This CDR3 contains 16 residues. The CDR3 loop is CSVGGGSRGGRETQYF. The CDR3 region has the DNA TGCAGCGTTGGCGGGGGTTCGAGAGGTGGCAGAGAGACCCAGTACTTC.

This chain links TRBV13 with TRBJ1-4; 10 bases map to TRBD1. The CDR3 contains 19 residues. Germline assignment: CDR1 PRHDT and CDR2 FYEKMQ (reference sequence). V dropped 5 bases and J dropped 2; count of bases not matched to a gene: 14. CDR3 region: CASSPYGTGEEWTNEKLFF. Written as DNA, the CDR3 is TGTGCCAGCAGCCCTTATGGGACAGGGGAGGAGTGGACTAATGAAAAACTGTTTTTT.

A single count supports this clone. The gene calls are TRBV5-5 and TRBJ2-1, with D perhaps given as TRBD1 or TRBD2 (5 bases each). The germline CDR1 and CDR2 sequences are SGHKS and YYEKEE (reference sequence). Between the trimmed V and J ends, which lost 1 base and 8 bases, there was a span of 10 bases. The CDR3 totals 13 residues. CDR3 loop: CASSLLGVDEQFF. For the CDR3, the DNA is TGTGCCAGCAGCTTGCTGGGGGTGGATGAGCAGTTCTTC.

This clone has just one count. The chain combines TRBV19 with TRBJ2-4; D might be TRBD1 (5 bases). The length of the CDR3 is 13 residues. V was cut by 5 bases and J by 11 bases, with 16 bases left in between. Germline V gives CDR1 LNHDA, CDR2 SQIVND (reference sequence). CDR3 region: CASSLTTATVQYF. CDR3 DNA sequence: TGTGCCAGTAGTCTTACGACAGCGACGGTTCAGTACTTC.

V gene TRBV5-1 combines with J gene TRBJ2-5, with 7 positions matching TRBD2. Germline V gene lookup returns CDR1 SGHRS and CDR2 YFSETQ. V dropped 4 bases and J dropped 5; count of bases not matched to a gene: 11. This CDR3 has 15 amino acids. For the CDR3, the DNA is TGCGCCAGCAGCCGCCATACTAGCGACCTTGAGACCCAGTACTTC. It codes for CASSRHTSDLETQYF. The full variable domain, its missing parts supplied by reference TRBV5-1 and TRBJ2-5, is KAGVTQTPRYLIKTRGQQVTLSCSPISGHRSVSWYQQTPGQGLQFLFEYFSETQRNKGNFPGRFSGRQFSNSRSEMNVSTLELGDSALYLCASSRHTSDLETQYFGPGTRLLVL.